Below are 8 T cell receptor beta chains sequenced from a single sample in a study of shared clonotypes between healthy human individuals. This table comes from immunoSEQ multiplex PCR, and its TCRdb copy is limited to in-frame clones, with some not included. The sample has millions of clones, 95% seen once. Sequencing was done on a sample of naive CD4+ T cells sorted from blood. Indicated subset: CD45RA+ positively selected. The receptors derive from a man aged 18 to 30 in good health.

J is TRBJ2-3 and V is TRBV4-1; 8 bases fit TRBD2. This CDR3 contains 15 residues. Germline CDR1 MGHRA, CDR2 YSYEKL. V gave up 9 bases and J gave up 2 bases; unmatched junction bases: 10. Here the CDR3 reads CASRTGGAATDTQYF. The CDR3 nucleotides are TGCGCCAGTAGGACCGGGGGGGCCGCCACAGATACGCAGTATTTT.

The CDR3 bases are TGTGCCAGCAGCTTGGACCGGGGGGTAAAAGGGTACGAGCAGTACTTC. As protein: CASSLDRGVKGYEQYF. J is TRBJ2-7 and V is TRBV5-6; 7 positions agree with TRBD2. Trimming at V came to 0 bases and at J to 4 bases, leaving 10 bases not matched to a gene. Germline CDR1 is SGHDT and CDR2 is YYEEEE. This CDR3 comprises 16 residues.

The rearrangement joins TRBV18 to TRBJ2-1; 8 bases are shared with TRBD1. V gave up 3 bases and J gave up 8 bases; unmatched junction bases: 3. The germline V gene encodes CDR1 KGHSH and CDR2 LQKENI. This CDR3 region has 13 residues. CDR3 bases: TGTGCCAGCTCACCGACAGGGGTCCATGAGCAGTTCTTC. This encodes CASSPTGVHEQFF.

V and J are TRBV10-3 and TRBJ2-3; D is ambiguous. V was pared by 8 bases and J by 4 bases, with 10 bases between. The CDR3 contains 12 residues. Germline CDR1 is ENHRY and CDR2 is SYGVKD. The CDR3 spells CAIADGADTQYF. The CDR3 region has the DNA TGTGCCATCGCGGACGGAGCAGATACGCAGTATTTT.

This clone was found once. The rearrangement joins TRBV19 to TRBJ1-1; possibly TRBD1 for D (5 bases). The CDR3 extends over 15 amino acids. Deletions cut 3 bases from V and 9 bases from J, with 20 bases between. Germline CDR1 LNHDA, CDR2 SQIVND (reference sequence). The CDR3 sequence: CASSIPTGADRKAFF. DNA for the CDR3: TGTGCCAGTAGTATCCCCACAGGAGCTGATCGTAAAGCTTTCTTT.

The chain is built from TRBV28 and TRBJ2-7; the match to TRBD2 covers 10 bases. J was trimmed by 4 bases and V by 5 bases; bases with no gene match: 23. CDR3 length equals 20 residues. In germline, CDR1 is MDHEN, CDR2 SYDVKM. CDR3 coding DNA: TGTGCCAGCAGTGAGGGGCGTTTTCGTCCTAGCGGGAGAACTGTTTACGAGCAGTACTTC. This sequence encodes CASSEGRFRPSGRTVYEQYF.

This chain connects TRBV4-1 to TRBJ2-5, with D possibly TRBD1 on 6 matching bases. CDR3 length equals 14 residues. V was pared by 1 base and J by 3 bases, with 9 bases between. Germline CDR1 and CDR2: MGHRA and YSYEKL. CDR3 protein: CASSQVDSKETQYF. The CDR3 nucleotides read TGCGCCAGCAGCCAAGTGGACAGCAAAGAGACCCAGTACTTC.

The chain couples TRBV19 to TRBJ2-7; D unresolved. Germline V gene data show CDR1 as LNHDA and CDR2 as SQIVND (reference sequence). The CDR3 has 14 amino acids. With 5 bases removed from V and 0 bases from J, the gap between germline ends came to 11 bases. The CDR3 reads CASSSAVSSYEQYF. The CDR3 DNA reads as TGTGCCAGTAGTTCTGCGGTCAGCTCCTACGAGCAGTACTTC.